These T cell receptor beta chains were read from a single sample in a study of blood T cell repertoires in COVID-19. The repertoire was sequenced with immunoSEQ multiplex PCR; TCRdb's copy has only in-frame clones and lacks some. The data show 250,000 or so clones, around 90% seen once. The specimen was peripheral blood. These receptors were taken from a woman aged 55-75 years with COVID-19, enrolled during active disease. The CDR3 runs from the conserved cysteine through the conserved F or W. A D gene is named only where the DNA matches it firmly. A clone size is listed for some rows: how often the clone was seen (once, few, many), or a class if it is expanded.

TRBD1	TRBV5-6	NA	TRBJ1-5	CASSFRAQGDQPQHF	TGTGCCAGCAGCTTTCGGGCGCAGGGGGATCAGCCCCAGCATTTT
TRBD1	TRBV19	NA	TRBJ1-2	CASSSQGARDYGYTF	TGTGCCAGTAGTAGCCAGGGGGCGCGTGACTATGGCTACACCTTC
NA	TRBV4-2	NA	TRBJ2-3	CASSLRDRTTDTQYF	TGTGCCAGCAGCCTGCGGGACAGAACCACAGATACGCAGTATTTT
NA	TRBV7-9	NA	TRBJ1-2	CASSSPPGRGVGYGYTF	TGTGCCAGCAGCTCGCCCCCAGGGAGGGGCGTCGGCTATGGCTACACCTTC
NA	TRBV9	NA	TRBJ2-1	CASSSRLSNTYNEQFF	TGTGCCAGCAGCTCACGACTGTCTAATACCTACAATGAGCAGTTCTTC
TRBD2	TRBV7-9	NA	TRBJ2-5	CASSAGLAGAAWETQYF	TGTGCCAGCAGCGCGGGACTAGCGGGGGCCGCTTGGGAGACCCAGTACTTC
TRBD2	TRBV5-4	NA	TRBJ2-2	CASGRGANTGELFF	TGTGCCAGCGGGCGGGGGGCGAACACCGGGGAGCTGTTTTTT
NA	TRBV9	once	TRBJ1-2	CASSVAGERYGYTF	TGTGCCAGCAGCGTAGCGGGAGAGAGGTATGGCTACACCTTC
TRBD1	TRBV19	few	TRBJ1-5	CASSNDRGLGQPQHF	TGTGCCAGTAGTAACGACAGGGGATTGGGTCAGCCCCAGCATTTT
TRBD1	TRBV29-1	NA	TRBJ2-7	CSGGTGVSEQYF	TGCAGCGGGGGGACAGGGGTAAGCGAGCAGTACTTC
NA	TRBV6-2/TRBV6-3	NA	TRBJ2-7	CASSSLGSSYEQYF	TGTGCCAGCAGTTCCCTCGGGTCTTCCTACGAGCAGTACTTC
NA	TRBV6-2/TRBV6-3	NA	TRBJ1-6	CASSSGPLRNSPLHF	TGTGCCAGCAGTTCTGGGCCACTCCGGAATTCACCCCTCCACTTT
TRBD1	TRBV6-5	once	TRBJ2-3	CASSFGQGADTQYF	TGTGCCAGCAGTTTCGGACAGGGGGCAGATACGCAGTATTTT
NA	TRBV5-1	NA	TRBJ2-1	CASSSPGGVENNEQFF	TGCGCCAGCAGCTCCCCCGGCGGAGTAGAAAACAATGAGCAGTTCTTC
NA	TRBV6-2/TRBV6-3	NA	TRBJ1-2	CASSTGYGYTF	TGTGCCAGCAGTACGGGCTATGGCTACACCTTC
NA	TRBV6-5	NA	TRBJ1-1	CASSTGGTEAFF	TGTGCCAGCAGTACCGGGGGTACTGAAGCTTTCTTT
TRBD1	TRBV19	NA	TRBJ1-4	CASSYRGEKLFF	TGTGCCAGTAGTTACAGGGGTGAAAAACTGTTTTTT
NA	TRBV9	NA	TRBJ1-1	CASSVLSGSTEAFF	TGTGCCAGCAGCGTATTGTCGGGGAGCACTGAAGCTTTCTTT
NA	TRBV6-5	NA	TRBJ1-1	CASSENTEAFF	TGTGCCAGCTCAGAGAACACTGAAGCTTTCTTT
TRBD2	TRBV19	NA	TRBJ2-3	CASSRTSGGSTDTQYF	TGTGCCAGTAGTAGGACTAGCGGGGGGTCCACAGATACGCAGTATTTT
NA	TRBV6-5	once	TRBJ1-1	CASSYSPGTEAFF	TGTGCCAGCAGTTACTCCCCGGGCACTGAAGCTTTCTTT
TRBD1	TRBV7-2	NA	TRBJ1-2	CASSLPGQSYGYTF	TGTGCCAGCAGCTTACCGGGACAGAGCTATGGCTACACCTTC
NA	TRBV20-1	NA	TRBJ1-5	CSASAGYSNQPQHF	TGCAGTGCTAGTGCAGGTTATAGCAATCAGCCCCAGCATTTT
NA	TRBV19	NA	TRBJ2-1	CASSMRWGAEQFF	TGTGCCAGTAGTATGAGGTGGGGCGCTGAGCAGTTCTTC
NA	TRBV5-4	NA	TRBJ1-5	CASSLNPNSNQPQHF	TGTGCCAGCAGCTTGAATCCAAATAGCAATCAGCCCCAGCATTTT
TRBD1	TRBV6-1	NA	TRBJ1-4	CASSEVGTGSNEKLFF	TGTGCCAGCAGTGAAGTTGGGACAGGATCAAATGAAAAACTGTTTTTT
NA	TRBV19	once	TRBJ1-2	CASRLTENYGYTF	TGTGCCAGTAGACTCACAGAAAACTATGGCTACACCTTC
TRBD1	TRBV7-8	NA	TRBJ2-7	CASSLALTGVGSSYEQYF	TGTGCCAGCAGCTTAGCTCTGACAGGGGTCGGGAGCTCCTACGAGCAGTACTTC
TRBD1	TRBV6-6	NA	TRBJ2-7	CASIPDREIPSEQYF	TGTGCCAGCATTCCCGACAGGGAAATCCCAAGCGAGCAGTACTTC
NA	TRBV5-1	NA	TRBJ1-1	CASSLATGNTEAFF	TGCGCCAGCAGCTTGGCCACAGGGAACACTGAAGCTTTCTTT
NA	TRBV5-1	NA	TRBJ2-5	CASSLLGLYGGLRQETQYF	TGCGCCAGCAGCTTATTAGGTCTGTATGGGGGGTTGAGACAAGAGACCCAGTACTTC
NA	TRBV5-6	NA	TRBJ2-5	CASSSGVTTQYF	TGTGCCAGCAGCTCCGGGGTTACGACCCAGTACTTC
NA	TRBV4-3	NA	TRBJ2-3	CASSGQGLGTDTQYF	TGCGCCAGCAGCGGCCAGGGGCTGGGCACAGATACGCAGTATTTT
NA	TRBV7-2	once	TRBJ2-7	CASSRTGFDEQYF	TGTGCCAGCAGCCGTACAGGTTTCGACGAGCAGTACTTC
NA	TRBV7-8	NA	TRBJ2-7	CASSHRVTYEQYF	TGTGCCAGCAGCCACAGGGTGACCTACGAGCAGTACTTC
NA	TRBV9	NA	TRBJ2-1	CASSVDGHDYNEQFF	TGTGCCAGCAGCGTTGACGGACACGACTACAATGAGCAGTTCTTC
NA	TRBV5-4	few	TRBJ1-3	CASSLAGSSGNTIYF	TGTGCCAGCAGCTTGGCCGGGAGCTCTGGAAACACCATATATTTT
TRBD1	TRBV13	NA	TRBJ1-3	CASSINRGQWGNTIYF	TGTGCCAGCAGCATAAACAGGGGGCAATGGGGAAACACCATATATTTT
NA	TRBV9	NA	TRBJ2-5	CASSEWSGVSQETQYF	TGTGCCAGCAGCGAGTGGTCGGGGGTCTCCCAAGAGACCCAGTACTTC
NA	TRBV19	NA	TRBJ1-5	CASSIFPNQPQHF	TGTGCCAGTAGTATCTTTCCTAATCAGCCCCAGCATTTT